The TCR beta chain under discussion was sequenced for a study of blood T cell repertoires in COVID-19. About the research overall: Donors in the United States, Italy and Spain gave samples during acute or convalescent COVID-19. In each case, the material was cDNA or gDNA derived from T cells, B-cell-depleted T cells, or PBMCs.

CDR3 length: 20 amino acids. Germline CDR1 LNHDA, CDR2 SQIVND (reference sequence). The V gene lost 4 bases and the J gene lost 0 bases, with 22 bases spanning the gap. Profiled with immunoSEQ multiplex PCR; TCRdb holds only in-frame clones, not every one. Altogether fewer than 300,000 clones are present, over 80% being singletons, with the ten largest covering about 2.5%. The rearrangement joins TRBV19 to TRBJ2-6, with TRBD1 as a possible D gene (5 bases). The clonotype originates from a woman in her seventies with active or convalescent COVID-19. The sequenced sample was peripheral blood. The CDR3: CASSKRPTTGYRSGANVLTF. CDR3 DNA: TGTGCCAGTAGTAAGAGGCCTACCACAGGATACCGCTCTGGGGCCAACGTCCTGACTTTC.